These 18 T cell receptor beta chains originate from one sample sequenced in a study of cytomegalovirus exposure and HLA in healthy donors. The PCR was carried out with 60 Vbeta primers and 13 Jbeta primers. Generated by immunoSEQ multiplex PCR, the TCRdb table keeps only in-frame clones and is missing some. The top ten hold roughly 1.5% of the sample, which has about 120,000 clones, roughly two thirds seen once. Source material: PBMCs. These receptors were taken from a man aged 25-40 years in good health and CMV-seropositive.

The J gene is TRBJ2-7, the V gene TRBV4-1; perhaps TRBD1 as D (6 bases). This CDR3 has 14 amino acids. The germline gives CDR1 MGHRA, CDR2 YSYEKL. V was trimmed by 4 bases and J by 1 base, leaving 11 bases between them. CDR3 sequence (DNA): TGCGCCAGCAGCCTAATAGGGGGATCCTACGAGCAGTACTTC. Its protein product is CASSLIGGSYEQYF.

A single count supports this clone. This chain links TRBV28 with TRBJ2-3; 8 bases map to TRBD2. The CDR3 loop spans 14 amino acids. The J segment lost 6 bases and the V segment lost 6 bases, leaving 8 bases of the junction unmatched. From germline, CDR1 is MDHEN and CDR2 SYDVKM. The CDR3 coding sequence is TGTGCCAGCAGCGCCCGGGGGGGAGAGGATACGCAGTATTTT. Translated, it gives CASSARGGEDTQYF.

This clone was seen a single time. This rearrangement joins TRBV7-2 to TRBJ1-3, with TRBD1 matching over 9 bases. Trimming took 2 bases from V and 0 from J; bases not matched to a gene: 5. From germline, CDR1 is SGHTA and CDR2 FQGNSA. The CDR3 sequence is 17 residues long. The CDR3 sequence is CASSLWDRDLSGNTIYF. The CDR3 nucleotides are TGTGCCAGCAGCTTATGGGACAGGGACCTCTCTGGAAACACCATATATTTT. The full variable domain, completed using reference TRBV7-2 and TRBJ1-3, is GAGVSQSPSNKVTEKGKDVELRCDPISGHTALYWYRQSLGQGLEFLIYFQGNSAPDKSGLPSDRFSAERTGGSVSTLTIQRTQQEDSAVYLCASSLWDRDLSGNTIYFGEGSWLTVV.

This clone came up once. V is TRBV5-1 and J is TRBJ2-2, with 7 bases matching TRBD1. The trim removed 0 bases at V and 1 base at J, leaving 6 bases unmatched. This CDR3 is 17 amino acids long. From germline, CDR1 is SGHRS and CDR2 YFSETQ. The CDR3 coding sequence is TGCGCCAGCAGCTTGGGAGTGGCAGGGGGGAACACCGGGGAGCTGTTTTTT. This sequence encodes CASSLGVAGGNTGELFF. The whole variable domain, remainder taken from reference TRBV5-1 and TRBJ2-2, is KAGVTQTPRYLIKTRGQQVTLSCSPISGHRSVSWYQQTPGQGLQFLFEYFSETQRNKGNFPGRFSGRQFSNSRSEMNVSTLELGDSALYLCASSLGVAGGNTGELFFGEGSRLTVL.

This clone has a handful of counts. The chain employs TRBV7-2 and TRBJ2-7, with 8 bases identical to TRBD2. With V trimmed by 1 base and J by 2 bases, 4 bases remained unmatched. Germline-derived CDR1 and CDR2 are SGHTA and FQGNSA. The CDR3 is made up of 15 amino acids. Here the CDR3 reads CASSLGAGAPYEQYF. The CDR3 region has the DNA TGTGCCAGCAGCTTAGGAGCGGGAGCCCCCTACGAGCAGTACTTC.

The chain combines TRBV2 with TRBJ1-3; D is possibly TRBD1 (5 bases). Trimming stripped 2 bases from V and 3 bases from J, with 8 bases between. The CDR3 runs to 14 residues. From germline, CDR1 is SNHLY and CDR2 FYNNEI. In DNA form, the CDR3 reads TGTGCCAGCAGTGAACAGGGTCGTGGAAACACCATATATTTT. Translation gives CASSEQGRGNTIYF.

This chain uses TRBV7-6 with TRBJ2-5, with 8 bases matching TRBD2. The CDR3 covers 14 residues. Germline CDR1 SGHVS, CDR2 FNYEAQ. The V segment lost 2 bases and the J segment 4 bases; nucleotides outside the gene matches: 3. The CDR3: CASSLSGSPETQYF. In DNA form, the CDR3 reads TGTGCCAGCAGCTTAAGCGGGAGTCCAGAGACCCAGTACTTC.

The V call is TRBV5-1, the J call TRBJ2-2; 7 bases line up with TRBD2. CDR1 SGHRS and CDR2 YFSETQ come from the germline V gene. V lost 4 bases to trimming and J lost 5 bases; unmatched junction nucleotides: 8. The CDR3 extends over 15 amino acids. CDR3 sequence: CASSPGLDRTGELFF. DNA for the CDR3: TGCGCCAGCAGCCCTGGACTAGATCGAACCGGGGAGCTGTTTTTT.

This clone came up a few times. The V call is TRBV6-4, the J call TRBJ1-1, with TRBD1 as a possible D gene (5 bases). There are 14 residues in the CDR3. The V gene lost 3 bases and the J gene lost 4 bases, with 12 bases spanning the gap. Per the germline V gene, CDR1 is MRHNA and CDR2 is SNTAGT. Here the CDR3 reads CASSESGTGTEAFF. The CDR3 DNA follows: TGTGCCAGCAGTGAGTCGGGGACTGGCACTGAAGCTTTCTTT.

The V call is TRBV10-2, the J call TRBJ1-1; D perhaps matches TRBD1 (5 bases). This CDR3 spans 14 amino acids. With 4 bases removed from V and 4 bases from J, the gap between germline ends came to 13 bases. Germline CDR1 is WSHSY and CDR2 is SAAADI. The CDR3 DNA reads TGCGCCAGCAGTGTTGGGGTGACAGCCACTGAAGCTTTCTTT. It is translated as CASSVGVTATEAFF.

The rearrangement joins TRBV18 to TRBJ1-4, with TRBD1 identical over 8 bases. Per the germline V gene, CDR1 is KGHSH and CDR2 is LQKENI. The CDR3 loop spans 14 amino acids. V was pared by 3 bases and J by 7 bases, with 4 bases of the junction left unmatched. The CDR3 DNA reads TGTGCCAGCTCACCGGACAGGGTGGCTGAAAAACTGTTTTTT. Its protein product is CASSPDRVAEKLFF.

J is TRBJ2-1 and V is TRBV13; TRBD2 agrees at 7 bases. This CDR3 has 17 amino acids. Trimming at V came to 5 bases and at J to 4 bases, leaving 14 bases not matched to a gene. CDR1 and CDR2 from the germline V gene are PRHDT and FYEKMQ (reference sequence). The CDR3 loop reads CASSPTRGGRGYNEQFF. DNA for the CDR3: TGTGCCAGCAGCCCCACGAGAGGCGGGAGAGGGTACAATGAGCAGTTCTTC.

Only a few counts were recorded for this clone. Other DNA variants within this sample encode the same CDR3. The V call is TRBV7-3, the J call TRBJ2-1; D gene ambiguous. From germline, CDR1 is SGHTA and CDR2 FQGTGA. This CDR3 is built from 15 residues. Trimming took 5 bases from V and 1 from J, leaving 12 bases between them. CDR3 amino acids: CASSPQPRSYNEQFF. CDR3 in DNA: TGTGCCAGCAGCCCTCAACCCAGGTCCTACAATGAGCAGTTCTTC.

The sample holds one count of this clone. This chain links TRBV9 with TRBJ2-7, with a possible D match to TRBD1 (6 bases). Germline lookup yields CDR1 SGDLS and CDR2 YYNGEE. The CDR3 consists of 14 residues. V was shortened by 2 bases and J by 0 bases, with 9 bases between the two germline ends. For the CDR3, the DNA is TGTGCCAGCAGCGTGGGACATACCTCCTACGAGCAGTACTTC. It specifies CASSVGHTSYEQYF.

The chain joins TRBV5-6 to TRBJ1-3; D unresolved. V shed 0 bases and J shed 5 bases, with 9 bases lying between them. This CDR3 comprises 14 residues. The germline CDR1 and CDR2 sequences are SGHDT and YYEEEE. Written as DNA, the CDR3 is TGTGCCAGCAGCTTGGGAGGGTTTAGAAACACCATATATTTT. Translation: CASSLGGFRNTIYF.

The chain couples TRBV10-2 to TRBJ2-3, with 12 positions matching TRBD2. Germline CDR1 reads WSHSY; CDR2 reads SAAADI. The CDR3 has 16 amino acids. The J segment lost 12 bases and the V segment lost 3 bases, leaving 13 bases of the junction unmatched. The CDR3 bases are TGCGCCAGCAGTGATTACCCGCGACTAGCGGGAGTCTTCCAGTATTTT. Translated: CASSDYPRLAGVFQYF.

In nucleotides, the CDR3 is TGTGCCAGTAGCCCACCGGGGACTAGCTACAATGAGCAGTTCTTC. This codes for CASSPPGTSYNEQFF. The chain is built from TRBV19 and TRBJ2-1; 8 positions agree with TRBD2. The V gene end was trimmed by 6 bases and the J gene end by 3 bases; junction bases not matched to a gene: 7. The CDR3 runs to 15 residues. The germline gives CDR1 LNHDA, CDR2 SQIVND (reference sequence).

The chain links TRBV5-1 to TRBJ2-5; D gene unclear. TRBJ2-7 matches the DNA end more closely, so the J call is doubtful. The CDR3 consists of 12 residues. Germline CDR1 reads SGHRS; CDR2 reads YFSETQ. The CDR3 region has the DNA TGCGCCAGCAACGAAAACGACTACGAGCAGTACTTC. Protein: CASNENDYEQYF.